This T cell receptor beta chain originates from a study of shared clonotypes between healthy human individuals (dated by TCRdb to 2020 to 2022). As for the study more broadly: The cohort included a few men and a couple of women between 18 and 49 years of age. For each donor, CD4 naive and CD4 memory were each given three plates, CD8 naive was given two plates, and CD8 memory was given one plate. To estimate repertoire size and how much clonotypes are shared between individuals, the study performed deep sequencing of blood TCR repertoires from about five healthy adults. Libraries were prepared and TCR repertoires were sequenced by different laboratories using diverse techniques, in order to increase sequencing depth and limit assay-specific biases. Leukapheresis yielded between about 0.94 and 8.9 billion PBMCs per donor. The study at large found these results: Compared with non-shared clonotypes, clonotypes shared by all four sorted-subset donors had higher generation probabilities. Rarefaction of sorted-subset datasets indicated incomplete sequencing despite the large sequencing depth. Sharing across a few donors was observed for approximately 4.6% of naive CD4, about 4% of naive CD8, about 2.3% of memory CD4, and over 0.3% of memory CD8 clonotypes. Sampling was restricted to blood, and TCR repertoires in tissue are likely to differ from TCR repertoires in blood. Pairwise subsampling led to the expectation that sequencing depth would affect the degree of clonotype sharing among donors. Larger estimated clonotype richness was generally found for naive subsets than for memory subsets. The small number of donors limited the genetic and exposure-history diversity represented.

Regarding this clone: Which antigen it targets is not known. Per-nucleotide qualities are absent, and no much larger clonotype sits a single base away.

Healthy HIV-negative adults with no recently reported acute infections or vaccinations were included as donors. All donors were Caucasian adults living in Nashville, Tennessee, USA. CD4+ T cells were enriched through magnetic negative selection, after which naive cells were positively selected on CD45RA and the remaining negative fraction served as the memory subset. Blood was obtained by leukapheresis, after which PBMCs were separated by Ficoll-Histopaque density gradient centrifugation and cryopreserved in liquid nitrogen vapor phase. Purity and quantity of every magnetically sorted T cell population were checked by analytical flow cytometry. Each sorted fraction had its genomic DNA isolated and then quantified by UV absorbance on a Nanodrop 2000c. Using the deep immunoSEQ assay, TCR CDR3 regions were amplified from genomic DNA by multiplex PCR. Extracted genomic DNA from each cell subset was distributed evenly across all wells of several immunoSEQ 96-well plates, and each plate was treated as a replicate. For sorted subsets, roughly 190 ng of genomic DNA, equivalent to 25,000 to 35,000 T cell genomes, went into each replicate PCR. The purified libraries were quantified using a Qubit 3.0 fluorometer, sized with a Bioanalyzer 2100, and then quantified again using the KAPA Library Quantification kit. Every immunoSEQ 96-well plate was sequenced on a separate single-read 150-cycle Illumina NextSeq 550 flow cell. The original methods were these. Because the immunoSEQ output included only junctional sequences and no quality scores, the filtering could not be the same as the filtering used for full-length reads. Sequences were annotated with PyIR, a Python wrapper for IgBLAST v1.9, using IMGT germline references to assign V/J genes and CDR3. Reads with weak V/J assignments (E-value above 1e-6), missing CDR3, stop codons, out-of-frame junctions, or ambiguous translated residues were removed. A V3J clonotype was defined by an identical inferred V gene, J gene, and CDR3 amino acid sequence. To compute the percentage overlap between repertoires, the number of shared unique clonotypes was divided by the size of the smaller repertoire. RTK rarefaction, the Chao1 estimator, and Recon v2.1 estimates of unobserved clonotypes were used to assess repertoire richness. For all TCRbeta clonotypes obtained by the gDNA method from four donors, generation probabilities were computed with OLGA. Entries here come from immuneACCESS through TCRdb and include only in-frame sequences with V and J called. Some clones fail to appear in such tables; in the studies checked, an unresolved V gene covers under half of the shortfall, and the cause of the remainder is unknown. V and J calls and clone size are as listed in that table; D and trimming were resolved from the DNA. This sample gives some 1.5 million clones in total; more than 95% of them show up just once. The ten most abundant clones make up over 1% of the sample.

From the cysteine up to the phenylalanine, the CDR3 has a length of 13 residues. The sequence is cut down to CDR3 DNA, 39 bases in frame from base 1. CDR1 and CDR2 (SGDLS, YYNGEE) derive from the germline V gene. Germline trimming amounts to 2 bases on V and 6 bases on J, with 5 as the count of junction bases outside the gene matches. The rearrangement joined TRBV9 to TRBJ2-7; 7 central bases correspond to TRBD2. Sample: naive CD4+ T cells sorted from blood. The meaning of the sample's cell subset or site label: CD45RA+ positively selected. This clonotype originated in a man aged 25-45 years in good health. CDR3 loop: CASSVGGSGEQYF. In nucleotide form, the sequence is TGTGCCAGCAGCGTCGGGGGGTCAGGCGAGCAGTACTTC.